This TCR beta chain was recorded in a study of T cell changes during pregnancy in multiple sclerosis. Assay: immunoSEQ multiplex PCR; the TCRdb copy retains only in-frame clones and omits some. The table lists fewer than 40,000 clones, 80% to 90% of them singletons, with under 12% in the top ten. CDR1 and CDR2 (germline): SGHDN, FVKESK. The J segment lost 6 bases and the V segment lost 6 bases, leaving 9 bases of the junction unmatched. This CDR3 region has 15 residues. This clonotype was sampled from a female donor with multiple sclerosis, enrolled in a pregnancy study. The gene calls are TRBV14 and TRBJ2-1; 9 positions match TRBD2. The sequencing used CD8+ T cells from peripheral blood mononuclear cells, collected in the second trimester of pregnancy. In DNA form, the CDR3 reads TGTGCCAGCAGAAGCGGGACTAGCACGTCCAATGAGCAGTTCTTC. Translating gives CASRSGTSTSNEQFF.